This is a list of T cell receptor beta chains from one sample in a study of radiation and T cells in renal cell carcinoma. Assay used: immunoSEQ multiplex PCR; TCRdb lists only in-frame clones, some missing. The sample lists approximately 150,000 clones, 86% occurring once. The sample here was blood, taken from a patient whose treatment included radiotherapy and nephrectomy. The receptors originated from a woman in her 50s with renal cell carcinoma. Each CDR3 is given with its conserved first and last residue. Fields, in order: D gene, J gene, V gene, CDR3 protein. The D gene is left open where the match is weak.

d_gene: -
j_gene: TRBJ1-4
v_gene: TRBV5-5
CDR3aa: CASSLGGAGDEKLFF

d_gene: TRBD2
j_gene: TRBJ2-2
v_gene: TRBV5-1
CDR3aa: CASYLLPTSGSTGGELFF

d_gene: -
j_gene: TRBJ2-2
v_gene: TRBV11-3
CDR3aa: CASSLNLAGELFF

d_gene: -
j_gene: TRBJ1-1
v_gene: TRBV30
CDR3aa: CAWSVVEAFF

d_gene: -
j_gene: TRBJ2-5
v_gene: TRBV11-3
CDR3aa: CASSRGPGETQYF

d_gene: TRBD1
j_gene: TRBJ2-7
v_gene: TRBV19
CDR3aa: CASSIDLEGQADEQYF

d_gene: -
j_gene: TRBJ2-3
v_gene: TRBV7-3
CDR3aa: CASSYRHPSTDTQYF

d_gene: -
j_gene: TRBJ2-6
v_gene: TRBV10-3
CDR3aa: CASRDSGANVLTF

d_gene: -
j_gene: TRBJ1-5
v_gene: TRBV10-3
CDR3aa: CAISESGGGSNQPQHF

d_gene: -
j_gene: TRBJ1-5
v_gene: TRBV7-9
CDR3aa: CASSLDGGTGNQPQHF

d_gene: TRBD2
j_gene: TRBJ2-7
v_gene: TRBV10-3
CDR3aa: CAISQKVGTSGINSYEQYF

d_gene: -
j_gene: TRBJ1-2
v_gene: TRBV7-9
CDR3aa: CASSLGLNYGYTF

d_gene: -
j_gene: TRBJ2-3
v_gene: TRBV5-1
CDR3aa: CASSLLEADTQYF